The source of this T cell receptor beta chain is a study of tumor-infiltrating lymphocytes in primary liver carcinoma. Study-level information: The cohort consisted of patients whose primary liver carcinoma was surgically resected. Overall study findings and caveats: Tumor region pairs showed greater overlap than either tumor-adjacent or tumor-blood pairs did. Blood fell significantly below tumors in its top-250-clone fraction (p = 0.039).

Germline V gene sequence: CDR1 MNHNY, CDR2 SVGAGI (reference sequence). This CDR3 has 13 amino acids. V was shortened by 5 bases and J by 3 bases, with 10 bases between the two germline ends. The researchers produced TCR beta cDNA from around 500 ng total RNA with a constant-region primer. Each TCR beta library was derived from three nested multiplex PCR rounds that employed slightly modified ARM-PCR. Rounds one and two of PCR, each of 9 to 11 cycles, were primed with TRBV1-TRBV30 forward primers and a C-beta reverse primer. TCRdb ran MiXCR on the multiplex PCR reads and lists one entry per CDR3 protein. This sample has about 210,000 distinct CDR3 sequences, with approximately 65% found just once. This clonotype was seen many times. As yet, its antigen is unknown. Blood RNA originated from unsorted whole blood, with germline DNA additionally extracted. The collection of roughly 4.2 milliliters of peripheral blood preceded surgery.

The sample taken for sequencing was peripheral blood. The clonotype was recovered from a woman aged 55-70 years with primary liver carcinoma and hepatitis B virus infection. V gene TRBV6-6 combines with J gene TRBJ1-1, with D perhaps matching TRBD1 (6 bases). The CDR3 reads CASSEEGDTEAFF. CDR3 in DNA: TGTGCCAGCAGTGAGGAGGGGGACACTGAAGCTTTCTTT.